This record covers a single T cell receptor beta chain. The target antigen is unknown. TCR alpha and TCR beta cDNA libraries with sample barcodes and UMIs came from 5'RACE using constant-segment primers. TCRdb itself ran the 5' RACE reads through MiXCR, one entry per CDR3 protein. Among 75,000 to 95,000 distinct CDR3 sequences listed, over 12% were seen once. This sample was taken from a study of T-cell memory formation after mild COVID-19. The study, taken as a whole, reports: Within pre-infection memory, some responding clones were found, suggesting cross-reactive memory joined. From day 15 to 85, contracting clones were balanced between CD4 and CD8, whereas later expanders leaned toward CD4+.

V shed 8 bases and J 6 bases; nucleotides not matched to a gene: 6. CDR3 length: 13 residues. Per the germline V gene, CDR1 is MNHEY and CDR2 is SVGAGI. The sequenced sample consisted of PBMCs or a T cell subset sorted from them (not recorded which). The sequence was collected from a man between 18 and 29 years old who had mild COVID-19 (a few samples of this study predate the infection). Cell type and time point are not known. This rearrangement joins TRBV6-5 to TRBJ2-1; 8 bases line up with TRBD2. CDR3 sequence reads: CASAGGLGNEQFF. CDR3 nucleotides: TGTGCCAGCGCGGGGGGCCTGGGCAATGAGCAGTTCTTC.